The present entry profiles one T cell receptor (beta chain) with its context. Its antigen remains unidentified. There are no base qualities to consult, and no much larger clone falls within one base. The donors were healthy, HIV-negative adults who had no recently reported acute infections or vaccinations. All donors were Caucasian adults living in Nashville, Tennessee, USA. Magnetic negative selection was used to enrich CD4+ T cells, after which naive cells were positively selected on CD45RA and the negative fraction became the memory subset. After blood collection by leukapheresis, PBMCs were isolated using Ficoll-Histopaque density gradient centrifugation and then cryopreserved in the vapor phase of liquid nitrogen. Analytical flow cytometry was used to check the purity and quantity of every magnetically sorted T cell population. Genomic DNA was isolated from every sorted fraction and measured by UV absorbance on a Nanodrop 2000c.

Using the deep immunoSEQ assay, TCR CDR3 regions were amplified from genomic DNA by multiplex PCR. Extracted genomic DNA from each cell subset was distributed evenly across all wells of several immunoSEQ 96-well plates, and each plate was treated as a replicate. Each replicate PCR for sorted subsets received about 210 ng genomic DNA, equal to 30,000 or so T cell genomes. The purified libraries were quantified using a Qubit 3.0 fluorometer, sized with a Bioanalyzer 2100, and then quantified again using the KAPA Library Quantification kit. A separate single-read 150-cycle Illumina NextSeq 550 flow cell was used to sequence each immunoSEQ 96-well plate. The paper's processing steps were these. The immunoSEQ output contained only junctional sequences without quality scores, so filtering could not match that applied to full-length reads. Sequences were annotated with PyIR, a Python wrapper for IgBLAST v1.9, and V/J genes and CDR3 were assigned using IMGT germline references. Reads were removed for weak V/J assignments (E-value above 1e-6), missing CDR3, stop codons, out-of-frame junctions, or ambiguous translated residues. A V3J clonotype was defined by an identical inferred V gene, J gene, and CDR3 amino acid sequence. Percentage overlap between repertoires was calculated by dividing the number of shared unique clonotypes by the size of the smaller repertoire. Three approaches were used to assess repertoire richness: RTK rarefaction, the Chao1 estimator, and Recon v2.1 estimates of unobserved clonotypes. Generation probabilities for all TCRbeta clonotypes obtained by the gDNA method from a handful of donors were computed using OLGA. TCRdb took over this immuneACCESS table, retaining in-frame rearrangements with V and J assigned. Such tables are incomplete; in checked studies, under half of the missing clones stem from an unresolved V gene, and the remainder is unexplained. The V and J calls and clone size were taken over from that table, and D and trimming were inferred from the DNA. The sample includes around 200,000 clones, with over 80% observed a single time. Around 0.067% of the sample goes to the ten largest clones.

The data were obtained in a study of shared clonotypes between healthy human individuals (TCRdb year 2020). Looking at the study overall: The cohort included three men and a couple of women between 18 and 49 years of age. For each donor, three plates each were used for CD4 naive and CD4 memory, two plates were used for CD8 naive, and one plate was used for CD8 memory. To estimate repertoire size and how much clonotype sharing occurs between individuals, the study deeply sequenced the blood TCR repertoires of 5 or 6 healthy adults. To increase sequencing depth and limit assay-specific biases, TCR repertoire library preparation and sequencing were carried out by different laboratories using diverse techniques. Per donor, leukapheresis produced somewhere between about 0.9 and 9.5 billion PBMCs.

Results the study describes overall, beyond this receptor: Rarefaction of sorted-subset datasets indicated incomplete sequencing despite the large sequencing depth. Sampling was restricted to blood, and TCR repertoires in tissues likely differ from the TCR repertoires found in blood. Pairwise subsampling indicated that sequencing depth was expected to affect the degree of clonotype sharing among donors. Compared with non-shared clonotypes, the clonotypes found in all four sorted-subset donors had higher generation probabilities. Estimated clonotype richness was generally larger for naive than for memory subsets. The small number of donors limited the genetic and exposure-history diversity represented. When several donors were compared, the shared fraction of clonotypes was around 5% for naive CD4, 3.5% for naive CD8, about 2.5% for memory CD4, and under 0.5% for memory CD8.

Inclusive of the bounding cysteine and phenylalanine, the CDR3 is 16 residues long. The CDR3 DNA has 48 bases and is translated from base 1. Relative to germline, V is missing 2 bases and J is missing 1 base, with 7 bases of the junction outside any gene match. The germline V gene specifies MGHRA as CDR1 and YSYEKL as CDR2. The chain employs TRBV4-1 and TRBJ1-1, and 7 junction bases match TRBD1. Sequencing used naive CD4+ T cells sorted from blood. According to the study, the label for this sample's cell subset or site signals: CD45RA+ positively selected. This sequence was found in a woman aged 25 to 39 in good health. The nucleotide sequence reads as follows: TGCGCCAGCAGCCAACCGGGACAGTCAAGGAACACTGAAGCTTTCTTT. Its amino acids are CASSQPGQSRNTEAFF.